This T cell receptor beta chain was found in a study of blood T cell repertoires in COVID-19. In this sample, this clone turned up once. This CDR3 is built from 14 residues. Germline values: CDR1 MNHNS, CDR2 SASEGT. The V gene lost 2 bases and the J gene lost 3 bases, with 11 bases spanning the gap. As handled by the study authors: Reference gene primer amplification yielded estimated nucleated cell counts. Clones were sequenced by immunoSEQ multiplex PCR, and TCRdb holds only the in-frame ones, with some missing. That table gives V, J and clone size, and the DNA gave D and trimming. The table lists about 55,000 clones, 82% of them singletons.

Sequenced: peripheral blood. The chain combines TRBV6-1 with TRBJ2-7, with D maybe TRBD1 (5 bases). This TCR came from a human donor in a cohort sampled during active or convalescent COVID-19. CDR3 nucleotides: TGTGCCAGCAGTGAACTAGGCACAGGCTACGAGCAGTACTTC. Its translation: CASSELGTGYEQYF.